This T cell receptor beta chain stems from a study of blood T cell repertoires in COVID-19 (TCRdb year 2020). Study-level background: Samples from collaborators originated in the United States, Italy and Spain and spanned both the acute and convalescent phases of COVID-19. A freely available public database, intended as a resource for researchers studying the immune response to SARS-CoV-2, is where the repertoires were released. HLA class I and class II types, where available, came from metadata supplied by the sample provider rather than from assay-based typing. Subjects who had been exposed to COVID-19, were actively infected with it, or had recovered from it provided the deeply sampled blood TCRbeta repertoires that made up the dataset. The material from the prospective study consisted of cDNA or gDNA derived from T cells, B-cell-depleted T cells, or PBMCs. Samples were obtained from the ongoing ImmuneRACE study (first 160 participants) and from about 1,300 subjects provided by 6 global collaborators. The sample metadata nearly always contained a de-identified subject ID, COVID-19 status, age in years and sex. The investigation overall reported the following: The amount of clinical and demographic metadata varied by source and participant and was provided uncurated.

The CDR3, from cysteine to phenylalanine, totals 16 residues. Here the CDR3 DNA is all that survives: 48 bases in frame from base 1. The germline V gene provides CDR1 SGHRS and CDR2 YFSETQ. After removal of 4 bases from V and 7 bases from J, the junction retains 11 bases not matched to a gene. Participants in the prospective study were aged roughly 18 to 89 years, lived in some 24 United States geographic areas, and enrolled through a virtual design. In the prospective study, participants were assigned to cohorts based on the clinical history participants reported in a screening survey and a study questionnaire. Each participant in the prospective study had whole blood, serum and a nasopharyngeal or oropharyngeal swab collected by mobile phlebotomists. Participants in the prospective study had the option to provide additional blood draws and questionnaires over a roughly two-month period. Before DNA extraction, prospective study blood samples were shipped either frozen or at room temperature.

About this clone: Its recognized antigen is unknown. No clone much larger than this one lies a single base away; base qualities are absent.

TCRbeta CDR3 regions were amplified from genomic DNA by means of the immunoSEQ Assay, a bias-controlled multiplex PCR. The original methods were these. Within the assay, amplification of reference gene primers was used to estimate how many nucleated cells each sample contained. To quantify the absolute abundance of each unique TCRbeta CDR3 rearrangement, sequence reads were collapsed and filtered. For each sample, productive Simpson clonality was calculated as the square root of Simpson's diversity index over productive rearrangements. The clones in this table, taken by TCRdb from immuneACCESS, are in-frame only. Not every clone is retained; where verified, under half of the shortfall comes from an unresolved V gene, and the cause of the rest is unknown. D and trimming were read from the DNA, whereas the V and J calls and clone size are those reported in that table. The sample contains roughly 160,000 clones, around 85% of them found a single time. The biggest ten clones account for roughly 5% of the sample.

Sequencing was performed on PBMCs or T cells enriched from blood (not recorded which). The receptor was isolated from a woman in her thirties or forties with acute COVID-19. The chain is encoded by TRBV5-1 joined to TRBJ2-1, with 10 central nucleotides matching TRBD2. CDR3 region: CASSTDLAGAGNEQFF. In nucleotide form, the sequence is TGCGCCAGCAGCACCGACCTAGCGGGAGCGGGGAATGAGCAGTTCTTC. Joined to the reference TRBV5-1 and TRBJ2-1 proteins, this CDR3 gives the full variable domain: KAGVTQTPRYLIKTRGQQVTLSCSPISGHRSVSWYQQTPGQGLQFLFEYFSETQRNKGNFPGRFSGRQFSNSRSEMNVSTLELGDSALYLCASSTDLAGAGNEQFFGPGTRLTVL.